One and the same sample provided the 16 T cell receptor beta chains below, sequenced in a study of PD-1 blockade in mismatch repair-deficient tumors. Sequencing was performed with immunoSEQ multiplex PCR; in TCRdb, only in-frame clones are kept and a portion is missing. This table has around 100,000 clones, roughly four fifths appearing once. The sample here was peripheral blood, taken roughly 35 weeks after starting pembrolizumab. The receptors stem from an adult with mismatch repair-deficient cancer.

This CDR3 reads CASSPDRGGEETQYF. In DNA, the CDR3 is TGTGCCAGCAGCCCGGACAGGGGGGGAGAGGAGACCCAGTACTTC. This sequence joins TRBV7-9 and TRBJ2-5, with TRBD1 matching over 10 bases. Germline V CDR1 and CDR2: SEHNR, FQNEAQ (reference sequence). Trimming cost V 5 bases and J 5 bases; bases outside gene matches: 8. This CDR3 spans 15 amino acids.

This clone was observed a single time. The V gene is TRBV29-1, the J gene TRBJ2-7; D not certain. There are 13 residues in the CDR3. Trimming pared 7 bases from V and 1 base from J, leaving 14 bases between. CDR1 and CDR2 (germline): SQVTM, ANQGSEA. CDR3: CSAAMRLSYEQYF. The CDR3 DNA follows: TGCAGCGCCGCGATGAGGCTATCCTACGAGCAGTACTTC.

The sample holds one count of this clone. V usage is TRBV29-1 and J usage is TRBJ1-1; D call uncertain. This CDR3 is built from 14 residues. CDR1 SQVTM and CDR2 ANQGSEA come from the germline V gene. V was pared by 2 bases and J by 6 bases, with 16 bases between. The DNA for the CDR3 is TGCAGCGTTGAAATGGGCAGGTTAGCGTCTGAAGCTTTCTTT. It specifies CSVEMGRLASEAFF.

The chain has TRBV10-3 and TRBJ2-1, with 9 bases fitting TRBD2. The CDR3 loop spans 17 amino acids. CDR1 and CDR2 (germline): ENHRY, SYGVKD. V lost 1 base to trimming and J lost 5 bases; unmatched junction nucleotides: 9. CDR3 in amino acids: CAISEYIGLAGNNEQFF. DNA of the CDR3: TGTGCCATCAGTGAGTACATAGGTCTAGCGGGGAACAATGAGCAGTTCTTC.

The rearrangement links TRBV7-2 to TRBJ1-5; the D gene is possibly TRBD1 (5 bases). The germline V gene encodes CDR1 SGHTA and CDR2 FQGNSA. CDR3 size: 14 residues. V lost 5 bases, J lost 4 bases, and 12 bases lay in between. The CDR3 region has the DNA TGTGCCAGCAGCCAAGGACACGGGAATCAGCCCCAGCATTTT. Its protein is CASSQGHGNQPQHF.

This clone was detected a few times. V is TRBV7-3 and J is TRBJ1-2, with 7 nucleotides matching TRBD1. Germline V gives CDR1 SGHTA, CDR2 FQGTGA. There are 14 residues in the CDR3. Trimming removed 7 bases from V and 2 bases from J; junction bases left unmatched: 7. CDR3 DNA: TGTGCCAGCAACGACAGGGAAAACAACTATGGCTACACCTTC. This codes for CASNDRENNYGYTF.

V is TRBV28 and J is TRBJ2-1, with TRBD2 matching over 9 bases. From germline, CDR1 is MDHEN and CDR2 SYDVKM. Trimming removed 3 bases from V and 8 bases from J; junction bases left unmatched: 14. This CDR3 has 17 residues. CDR3 protein: CASSFPRGSGSDDEQFF. Here the CDR3 DNA reads TGTGCCAGCAGTTTCCCCCGGGGTAGCGGGAGCGATGATGAGCAGTTCTTC.

V gene TRBV11-3 combines with J gene TRBJ1-1, with D perhaps matching TRBD1 (5 bases). Germline V gene lookup returns CDR1 SGHNT and CDR2 YENEEA. Trimming took 2 bases from V and 1 from J, leaving 11 bases between them. CDR3 length equals 15 residues. The CDR3 DNA reads as TGTGCCAGCAGCTTAAGGACACAGCGGAACACTGAAGCTTTCTTT. Translating it yields CASSLRTQRNTEAFF.

V usage is TRBV11-2 and J usage is TRBJ2-1, with D possibly being TRBD2 (6 bases). Trimming shortened V by 2 bases and J by 7 bases, and 18 bases separated the two germline ends. CDR3 size: 16 residues. CDR1 SGHAT and CDR2 FQNNGV come from the germline V gene. CDR3 region: CASSLRERGMGNEQFF. The CDR3 DNA is TGTGCCAGCAGCTTACGGGAGCGAGGGATGGGAAATGAGCAGTTCTTC.

The chain combines TRBV12-5 with TRBJ2-1, with a weak D call TRBD2 (6 bases). CDR3 size: 17 residues. Trimming removed 0 bases from V and 7 bases from J, with 19 bases in between. CDR1 and CDR2 from the germline V gene are LGHNT and FRNRAP. CDR3 in DNA: TGTGCTAGTGGTTTGGTACTTGGAGGGACTCAGGTGAATGAGCAGTTCTTC. Translating gives CASGLVLGGTQVNEQFF.

The chain couples TRBV7-6 to TRBJ2-6; D is undetermined. V shed 5 bases and J shed 3 bases, with 11 bases lying between them. Germline V gene lookup returns CDR1 SGHVS and CDR2 FNYEAQ. This CDR3 has 15 amino acids. The CDR3 DNA reads TGTGCCAGCAGCACCTCGGGTTTTGGGGCCAACGTCCTGACTTTC. It codes for CASSTSGFGANVLTF.

The V call is TRBV28, the J call TRBJ2-1; 7 positions agree with TRBD2. Unmatched junction bases numbered 9, after V lost 6 bases and J lost 4 bases. Germline V gene data show CDR1 as MDHEN and CDR2 as SYDVKM. The CDR3 contains 15 residues. The CDR3: CASSLMGEGYNEQFF. As DNA, the CDR3 is TGTGCCAGCAGCCTTATGGGGGAGGGATACAATGAGCAGTTCTTC.

The chain combines TRBV7-9 with TRBJ2-6; tentatively, D is TRBD2 (6 bases). V gave up 4 bases and J gave up 2 bases, with 12 bases separating them. The V gene's germline CDR1 is SEHNR and CDR2 FQNEAQ (reference sequence). The CDR3 spans 16 residues. Here the CDR3 reads CASSSGLTTGANVLTF. CDR3 coding DNA: TGTGCCAGCAGCTCAGGACTAACTACTGGGGCCAACGTCCTGACTTTC.

The V call is TRBV5-4, the J call TRBJ2-3; 11 bases are shared with TRBD1. The CDR3 runs to 15 residues. CDR1 is SGHNT, CDR2 YYREEE, per germline (reference sequence). Trimming removed 4 bases from V and 4 bases from J; junction bases left unmatched: 5. The CDR3 loop is CASSPDRGRADTQYF. CDR3 bases: TGTGCCAGCAGCCCGGACAGGGGGCGTGCAGATACGCAGTATTTT.

The rearrangement uses TRBV30 and TRBJ1-2; the match to TRBD1 covers 7 bases. The V gene end was trimmed by 1 base and the J gene end by 11 bases; junction bases not matched to a gene: 7. The CDR3 contains 12 residues. Germline V lookup: CDR1 GTSNPN, CDR2 SVGIG (reference sequence). The CDR3 nucleotides are TGTGCCTGGAGTGCGACAGGGATAGGATACACCTTC. Translated: CAWSATGIGYTF.

The chain recombines TRBV7-8 with TRBJ2-1; D is perhaps TRBD1 or TRBD2 (6 bases each). The germline gives CDR1 SGHVS, CDR2 FQNEAQ. The CDR3 contains 15 residues. The V end was cut by 1 base, the J end by 10 bases, with 17 bases between. Here the CDR3 DNA reads TGTGCCAGCAGCTTAGATAGGGGGGCTTATGAGGAGCAGTTCTTC. Its protein is CASSLDRGAYEEQFF.